Listed below are T cell receptor beta chains from one sample, sequenced in a study of human T cells and chemical hapten exposure. TCRdb analysed the RACE reads with MiXCR anew, one entry per CDR3 protein. The table includes over 100,000 distinct CDR3 sequences, approximately 9% detected once. The sample consisted of whole blood. These receptors originate from a male donor in good health. Some clones in this sample may be carry-over from other donors' samples. Each CDR3 is given with its conserved first and last residue. Each record gives: clone size, V gene, J gene, D gene, CDR3 DNA, CDR3 protein. The D gene is left open where the match is weak. The size entry is marked missing in some rows and otherwise reads once, few, many or a size class.

many	TRBV4-3	TRBJ1-6	.	TGCGCCAGCAGCCAAGATCTGGCCAGCTTTAATTCACCCCTCCACTTT	CASSQDLASFNSPLHF
few	TRBV6-2/TRBV6-3	TRBJ1-5	TRBD1	TGTGCCAGCAGCCGCGCGAAGGGGGCGAGGGTCAATCAGCCCCAGCATTTT	CASSRAKGARVNQPQHF
.	TRBV10-3	TRBJ2-2	TRBD1	TGTGCCGCCGCGGGCGGGACAGGGTCCATACTCACCGGGGAGCTGTTTTTT	CAAAGGTGSILTGELFF
many	TRBV21-1	TRBJ2-7	.	TGTGCCAGCAGCAGTACGGAGGAGCAGTACTTC	CASSSTEEQYF
.	TRBV5-4	TRBJ1-5	.	TGTGCCAGCAGCTGGATGGGACCCATCGGGGCAAATCAGCCCCAGCATTTT	CASSWMGPIGANQPQHF
many	TRBV27	TRBJ2-5	.	TGTGCCAGCAGTTTATGGACTGGAGGGACCCAGTACTTC	CASSLWTGGTQYF
.	TRBV3-1	TRBJ2-4	.	TGTGCCAGCAGCCGGGGTGCCGTCTTGTGGGACATTCAGTACTTC	CASSRGAVLWDIQYF
few	TRBV18	TRBJ1-5	TRBD1	TGTGCCAGCTCATCTCGACAGGGATACCAGCCCCAGCATTTT	CASSSRQGYQPQHF
.	TRBV9	TRBJ2-1	.	TGTGCCAGCAGTAGTCCCCAGGGTGTTGAGCAGTTCTTC	CASSSPQGVEQFF
few	TRBV7-2	TRBJ1-1	.	TGTGCCAGCAGCCATATTTACACTGAAGCTTTCTTT	CASSHIYTEAFF
.	TRBV12-3/TRBV12-4	TRBJ2-2	TRBD2	TGTGCCAGCAGTTTAACGACTAGCGGGGGAGCAGGGCCCGGGGAGCTGTTTTTT	CASSLTTSGGAGPGELFF